This T cell receptor beta chain was captured by sequencing in a study of blood T cell repertoires in COVID-19. Background on the study: Some COVID-19 samples were acute and others convalescent; all came from the United States, Italy and Spain. PBMCs, B-cell-depleted T cells, or T cells provided the cDNA or gDNA that made up the material.

Authors' methods: Estimation of nucleated cell counts relied on the amplification of reference gene primers. TCRdb keeps only in-frame clones here, not all; method: immunoSEQ multiplex PCR. For V, J and clone size, that table is used; D and trimming come from the DNA. The repertoire holds 90,000 to 100,000 clones, with roughly 80% as singletons. Germline V lookup: CDR1 KGHSH, CDR2 LQKENI. There are 12 residues in the CDR3. The ends were cut back, 2 bases at V and 4 bases at J, with 5 bases in the middle. This rearrangement joins TRBV18 to TRBJ2-5; no clear D. The sample taken for sequencing was peripheral blood. This receptor was obtained from a woman aged 55-69 years with acute or convalescent COVID-19. The CDR3 reads CASSPAGETQYF. The CDR3 DNA sequence: TGTGCCAGCTCACCAGCCGGAGAGACCCAGTACTTC.